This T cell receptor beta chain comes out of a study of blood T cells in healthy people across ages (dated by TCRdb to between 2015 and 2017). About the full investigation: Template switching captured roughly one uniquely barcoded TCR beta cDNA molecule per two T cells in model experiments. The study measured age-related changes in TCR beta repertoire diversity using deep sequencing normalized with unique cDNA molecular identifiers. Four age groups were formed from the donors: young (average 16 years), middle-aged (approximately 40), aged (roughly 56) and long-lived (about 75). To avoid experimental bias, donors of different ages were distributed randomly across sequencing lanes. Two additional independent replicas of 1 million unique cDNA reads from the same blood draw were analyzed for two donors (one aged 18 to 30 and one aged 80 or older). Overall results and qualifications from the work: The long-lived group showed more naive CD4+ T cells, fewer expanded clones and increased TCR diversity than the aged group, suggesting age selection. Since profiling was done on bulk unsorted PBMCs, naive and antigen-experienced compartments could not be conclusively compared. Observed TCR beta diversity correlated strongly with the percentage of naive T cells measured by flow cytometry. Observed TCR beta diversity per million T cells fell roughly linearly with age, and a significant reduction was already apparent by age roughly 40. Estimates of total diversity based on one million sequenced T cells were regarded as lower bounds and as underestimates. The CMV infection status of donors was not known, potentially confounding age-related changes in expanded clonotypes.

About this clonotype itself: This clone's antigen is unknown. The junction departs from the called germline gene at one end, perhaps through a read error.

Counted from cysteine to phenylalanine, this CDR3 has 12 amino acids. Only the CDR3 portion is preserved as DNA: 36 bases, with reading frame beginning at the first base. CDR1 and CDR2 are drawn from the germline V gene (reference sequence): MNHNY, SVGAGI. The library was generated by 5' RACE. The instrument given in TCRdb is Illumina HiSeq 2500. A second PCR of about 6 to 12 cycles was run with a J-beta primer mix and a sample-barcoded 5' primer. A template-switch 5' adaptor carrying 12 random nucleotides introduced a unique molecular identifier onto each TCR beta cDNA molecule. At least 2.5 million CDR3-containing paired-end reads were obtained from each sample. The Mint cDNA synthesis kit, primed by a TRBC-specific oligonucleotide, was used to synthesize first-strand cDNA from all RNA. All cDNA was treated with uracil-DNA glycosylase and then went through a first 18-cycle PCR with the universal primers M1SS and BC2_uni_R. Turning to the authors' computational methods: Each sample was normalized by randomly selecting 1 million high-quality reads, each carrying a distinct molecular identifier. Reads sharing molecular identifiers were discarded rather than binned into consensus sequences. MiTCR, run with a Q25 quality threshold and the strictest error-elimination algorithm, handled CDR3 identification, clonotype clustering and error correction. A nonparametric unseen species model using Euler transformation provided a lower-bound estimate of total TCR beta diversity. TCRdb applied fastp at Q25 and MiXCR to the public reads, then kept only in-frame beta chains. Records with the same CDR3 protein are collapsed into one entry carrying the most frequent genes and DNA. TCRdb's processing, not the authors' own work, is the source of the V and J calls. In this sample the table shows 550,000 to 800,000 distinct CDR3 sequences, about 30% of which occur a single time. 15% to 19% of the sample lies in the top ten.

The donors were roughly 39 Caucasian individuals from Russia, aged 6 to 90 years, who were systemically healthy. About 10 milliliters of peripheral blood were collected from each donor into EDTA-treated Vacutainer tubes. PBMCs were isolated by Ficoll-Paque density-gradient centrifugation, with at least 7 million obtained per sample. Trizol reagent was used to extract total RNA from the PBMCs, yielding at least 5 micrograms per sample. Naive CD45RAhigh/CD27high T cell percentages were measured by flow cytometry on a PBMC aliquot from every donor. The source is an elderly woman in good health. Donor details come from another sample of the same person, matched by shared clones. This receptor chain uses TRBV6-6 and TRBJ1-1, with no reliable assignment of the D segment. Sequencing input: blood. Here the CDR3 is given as CTSSPGVPEAFF. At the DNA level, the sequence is TGTACCAGCAGCCCCGGGGTGCCTGAAGCTTTCTTT.